The entry that follows covers one T cell receptor beta chain sequence. This record belongs to a study of blood T cell repertoires in COVID-19. Study details: The United States, Italy and Spain provided the acute and convalescent COVID-19 samples.

Assay: immunoSEQ multiplex PCR; the TCRdb copy retains only in-frame clones and omits some. The table records approximately 270,000 clones, 88% of them present only once. Source material: peripheral blood. This receptor was taken from an older man with acute or convalescent COVID-19.

The DNA of the CDR3 is TGTGCCAGTAGTATACTGTCGGGACAATTTGTTGGGACTGAAGCTTTCTTT. It specifies CASSILSGQFVGTEAFF. The chain links TRBV19 to TRBJ1-1; a possible D gene is TRBD1 (6 bases). Germline CDR1 and CDR2: LNHDA and SQIVND (reference sequence). This CDR3 spans 17 amino acids. The ends were cut back, 2 bases at V and 5 bases at J, with 21 bases in the middle.